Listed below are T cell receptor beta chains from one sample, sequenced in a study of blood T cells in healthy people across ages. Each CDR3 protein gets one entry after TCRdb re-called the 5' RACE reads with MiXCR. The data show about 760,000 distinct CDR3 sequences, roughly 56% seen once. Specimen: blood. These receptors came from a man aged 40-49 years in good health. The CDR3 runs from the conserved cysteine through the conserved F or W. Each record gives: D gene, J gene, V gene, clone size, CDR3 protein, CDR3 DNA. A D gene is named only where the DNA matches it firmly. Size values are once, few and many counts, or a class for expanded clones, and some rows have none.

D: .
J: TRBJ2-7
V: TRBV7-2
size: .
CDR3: CASSNNRAAYEQYF
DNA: TGTGCCAGCAGCAATAACAGGGCAGCCTACGAGCAGTACTTC

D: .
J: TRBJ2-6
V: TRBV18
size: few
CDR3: CASSPSINVLTF
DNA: TGTGCCAGCTCACCATCGATCAACGTCCTGACTTTC

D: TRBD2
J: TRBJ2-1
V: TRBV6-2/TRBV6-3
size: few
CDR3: CASSYGWLAGGEQFF
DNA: TGTGCCAGCAGTTACGGCTGGCTAGCGGGGGGGGAGCAGTTCTTC

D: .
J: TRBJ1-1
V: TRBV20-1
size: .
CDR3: CSASEVLVTEAFF
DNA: TGCAGTGCTAGTGAGGTTCTTGTGACTGAAGCTTTCTTT

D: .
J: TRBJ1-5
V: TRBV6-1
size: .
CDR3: CASSDRQDFNQPQHF
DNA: TGTGCCAGCAGTGACCGACAGGACTTTAATCAGCCCCAGCATTTT

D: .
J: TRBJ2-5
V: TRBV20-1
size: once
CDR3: CSARGESGVETQYF
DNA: TGCAGTGCTAGAGGGGAATCAGGGGTAGAGACCCAGTACTTC

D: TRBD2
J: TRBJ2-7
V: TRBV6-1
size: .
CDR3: CASSELGLAKYEQYF
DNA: TGTGCCAGCAGTGAACTGGGACTAGCCAAATACGAGCAGTACTTC

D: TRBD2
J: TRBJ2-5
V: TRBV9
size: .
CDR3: CASSVTRGGGETQYF
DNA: TGTGCCAGCAGCGTAACTCGGGGGGGAGGAGAGACCCAGTACTTC

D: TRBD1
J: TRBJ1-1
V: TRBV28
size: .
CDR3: CASSRPGGGMPPQGFF
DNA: TGTGCCAGCAGTCGTCCAGGGGGCGGCATGCCCCCCCAAGGTTTCTTT

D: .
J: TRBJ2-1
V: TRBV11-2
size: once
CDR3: CASSLRSGEQFF
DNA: TGTGCCAGCAGCTTAAGGAGCGGTGAGCAGTTCTTC

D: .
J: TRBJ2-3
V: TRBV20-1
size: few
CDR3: CSARGAVTASTDTQYF
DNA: TGCAGTGCTAGAGGGGCAGTCACCGCTAGCACAGATACGCAGTATTTT

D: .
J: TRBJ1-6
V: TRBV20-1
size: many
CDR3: CSARPPGAQINSPLHF
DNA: TGCAGTGCTAGGCCCCCGGGGGCACAGATAAATTCACCCCTCCACTTT

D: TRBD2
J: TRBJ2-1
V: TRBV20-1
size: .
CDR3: CSAPTSGRFYNEQFF
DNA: TGCAGTGCCCCGACTAGCGGGAGGTTCTACAATGAGCAGTTCTTC

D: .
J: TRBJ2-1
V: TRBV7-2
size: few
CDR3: CASSFTSFLTRNEQFF
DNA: TGTGCCAGCAGCTTCACTAGTTTCCTCACGCGCAATGAGCAGTTCTTC

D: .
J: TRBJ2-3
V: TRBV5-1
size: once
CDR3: CASSSRARPDTQYF
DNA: TGCGCCAGCAGCTCCAGGGCCAGACCAGATACGCAGTATTTT

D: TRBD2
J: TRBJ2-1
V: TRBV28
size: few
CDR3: CASSSASGRFANEQFF
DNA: TGTGCCAGCAGTTCAGCTAGCGGGAGGTTTGCCAATGAGCAGTTCTTC

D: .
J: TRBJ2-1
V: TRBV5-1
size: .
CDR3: CASSWAQVSSLVNNEQFF
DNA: TGCGCCAGCAGCTGGGCTCAAGTCAGTTCACTTGTGAACAATGAGCAGTTCTTC

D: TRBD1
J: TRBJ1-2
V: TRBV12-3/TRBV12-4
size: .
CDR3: CASSFGTGGGYTF
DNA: TGTGCCAGCAGTTTTGGGACAGGGGGTGGCTACACCTTC

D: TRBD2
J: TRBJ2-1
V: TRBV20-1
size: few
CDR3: CSAELAGVSNEQFF
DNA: TGCAGTGCCGAACTAGCGGGAGTATCAAATGAGCAGTTTTTC

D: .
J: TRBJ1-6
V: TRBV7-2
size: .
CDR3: CASSFSRDTSSPLHF
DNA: TGTGCCAGCAGCTTTTCCCGGGACACAAGTTCACCCCTCCACTTT

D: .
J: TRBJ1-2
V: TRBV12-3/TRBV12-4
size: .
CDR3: CASSFQGFGGYTF
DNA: TGTGCCAGCAGTTTCCAGGGTTTCGGCGGCTACACCTTC

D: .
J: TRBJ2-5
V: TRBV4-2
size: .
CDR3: CASSQGGGALQETQYF
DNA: TGTGCCAGCAGCCAGGGCGGAGGGGCCCTCCAAGAGACCCAGTACTTC

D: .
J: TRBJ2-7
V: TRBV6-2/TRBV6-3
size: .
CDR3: CASIYRPGTIYEQYF
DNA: TGTGCCAGCATCTACCGGCCGGGGACAATCTACGAGCAGTACTTC

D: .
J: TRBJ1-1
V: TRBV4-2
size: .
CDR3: CASSPTGLQTEAFF
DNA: TGTGCCAGCAGCCCCACAGGACTTCAAACTGAAGCTTTCTTT

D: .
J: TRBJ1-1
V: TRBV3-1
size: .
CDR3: CASSPRNTEAFF
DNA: TGTGCCAGCAGCCCCCGTAACACTGAAGCTTTCTTT

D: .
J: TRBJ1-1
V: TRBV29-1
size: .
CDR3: CSAQNMNTRHDEAFF
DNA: TGCAGCGCCCAAAATATGAACACACGGCATGATGAAGCTTTCTTT

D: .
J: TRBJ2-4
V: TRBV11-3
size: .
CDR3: CASSPQGNYNEQYF
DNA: TGTGCCAGCAGCCCCCAGGGTAACTACAATGAGCAGTACTTC

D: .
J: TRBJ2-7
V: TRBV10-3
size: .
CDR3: CAISEGNSYEQYF
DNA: TGTGCCATCAGTGAGGGGAACTCCTACGAGCAGTACTTC

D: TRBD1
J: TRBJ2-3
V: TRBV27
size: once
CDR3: CASSVRDRGTDTQYF
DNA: TGTGCCAGCAGTGTCCGGGACAGGGGGACAGATACGCAGTATTTT

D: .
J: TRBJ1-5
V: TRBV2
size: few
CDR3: CASSVPRVSSQHF
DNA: TGTGCCAGCAGTGTCCCAAGGGTCTCGTCCCAGCATTTT

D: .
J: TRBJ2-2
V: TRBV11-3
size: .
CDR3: CASKTDTGELFF
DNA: TGTGCCAGCAAAACTGACACCGGGGAGCTGTTTTTT

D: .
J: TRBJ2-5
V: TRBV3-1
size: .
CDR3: CASSQDPAFGVRPVSGETQYF
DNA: TGTGCCAGCAGCCAAGATCCGGCTTTCGGTGTAAGGCCTGTAAGTGGAGAGACCCAGTACTTC

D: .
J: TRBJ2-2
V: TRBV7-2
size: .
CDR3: CASSPPKAINTGELFF
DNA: TGTGCCAGCAGCCCCCCGAAAGCTATTAACACCGGGGAGCTGTTTTTT

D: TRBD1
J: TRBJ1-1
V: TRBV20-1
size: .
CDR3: CSARGTGGETEAFF
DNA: TGCAGTGCTAGAGGGACAGGGGGCGAAACTGAAGCTTTCTTT

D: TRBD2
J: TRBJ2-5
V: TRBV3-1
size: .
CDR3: CASSQETSGGLVGREQYF
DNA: TGTGCCAGCAGCCAAGAAACCTCCGGAGGACTAGTAGGAAGGGAGCAGTACTTC

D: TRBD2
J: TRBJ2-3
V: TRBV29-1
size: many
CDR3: CSVVVLAGADTQYF
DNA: TGCAGCGTTGTCGTTCTAGCGGGAGCAGATACGCAGTATTTT

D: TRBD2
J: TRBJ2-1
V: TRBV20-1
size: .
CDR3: CSATLRAGASYNEQFF
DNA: TGCAGTGCTACTCTCCGGGCGGGAGCCTCCTACAATGAGCAGTTCTTC